These 16 T cell receptor beta chains originate from one sample sequenced in a study of beta chain features in type 1 diabetes. The study reverse transcribed the entire isolated RNA, so it sequenced expressed TCRB transcripts. The assay was immunoSEQ multiplex PCR, and TCRdb's table has in-frame clones only and misses some. The data show about 470,000 clones, about 29% seen once. Sequencing input: naive CD4+ T cells from blood. These receptors were obtained from a man in his late teens or twenties in good health.

The chain joins TRBV9 to TRBJ2-1, with 9 bases identical to TRBD1. Losses at the gene ends were 0 bases for V and 8 bases for J; bases not matched to a gene: 9. The CDR3 loop spans 16 amino acids. Germline V lookup: CDR1 SGDLS, CDR2 YYNGEE. This CDR3 reads CASSVGGTGYEDEQFF. In nucleotides, the CDR3 is TGTGCCAGCAGCGTAGGCGGGACAGGGTATGAGGATGAGCAGTTCTTC.

The genes are TRBV7-9 and TRBJ2-7; TRBD1 might be the D (5 bases). The germline V gene has CDR1 SEHNR and CDR2 FQNEAQ (reference sequence). V shed 6 bases and J shed 2 bases, with 11 bases lying between them. This CDR3 has 13 residues. CDR3 protein: CASSMDTPYEQYF. The CDR3 nucleotides read TGTGCCAGCAGTATGGACACCCCCTACGAGCAGTACTTC. The full variable domain, with the rest looked up from reference TRBV7-9 and TRBJ2-7, is DTGVSQNPRHKITKRGQNVTFRCDPISEHNRLYWYRQTLGQGPEFLTYFQNEAQLEKSRLLSDRFSAERPKGSFSTLEIQRTEQGDSAMYLCASSMDTPYEQYFGPGTRLTVT.

The V and J genes are TRBV19 and TRBJ2-7, with 8 nucleotides matching TRBD2. The CDR3 covers 15 residues. Germline V gene sequence: CDR1 LNHDA, CDR2 SQIVND (reference sequence). Unmatched junction bases numbered 5, after V lost 3 bases and J lost 1 base. CDR3 in amino acids: CASSILAGPSYEQYF. Written as DNA, the CDR3 is TGTGCCAGTAGTATCCTAGCGGGCCCATCCTACGAGCAGTACTTC.

The chain has TRBV9 and TRBJ1-2, with D unclear. CDR1 and CDR2 (germline): SGDLS, YYNGEE. CDR3 size: 12 residues. Trimming stripped 7 bases from V and 3 bases from J, with 10 bases between. The CDR3 region has the DNA TGTGCCAGCTCTCGGACGGACTATGGCTACACCTTC. It translates to CASSRTDYGYTF.

This clone was seen more than once but under ten times. The chain links TRBV4-1 to TRBJ2-3; TRBD1 aligns across 10 bases. The CDR3 length is 15 residues. The germline V gene encodes CDR1 MGHRA and CDR2 YSYEKL. After removal of 4 bases from V and 6 bases from J, the junction contained 7 bases not matched to a gene. DNA of the CDR3: TGCGCCAGCAGCCTGACCGGGACAGGGGCCGATACGCAGTATTTT. Protein sequence: CASSLTGTGADTQYF.

This clone appeared a few times. The gene calls are TRBV27 and TRBJ1-4; TRBD1 aligns across 7 bases. After removal of 5 bases from V and 6 bases from J, the junction contained 9 bases not matched to a gene. The CDR3 sequence is 15 residues long. Germline CDR1 is MNHEY and CDR2 is SMNVEV (reference sequence). CDR3 sequence reads: CASSPSTGMDEKLFF. DNA of the CDR3: TGTGCCAGCAGTCCGTCGACAGGGATGGATGAAAAACTGTTTTTT.

This chain links TRBV30 with TRBJ1-2; no clear D gene. The V end was cut by 2 bases, the J end by 0 bases, with 7 bases between. This CDR3 comprises 13 residues. CDR1 is GTSNPN, CDR2 SVGIG, per germline (reference sequence). Here the CDR3 reads CAWSLVTNYGYTF. The CDR3 nucleotides read TGTGCCTGGAGTCTGGTCACTAACTATGGCTACACCTTC.

Notes on this clone: Other DNA sequences in the same sample also yield this CDR3. The V call is TRBV30, the J call TRBJ2-1; D is uncertain. CDR3 length: 14 residues. Germline-derived CDR1 and CDR2 are GTSNPN and SVGIG (reference sequence). V was clipped by 0 bases and J by 3 bases, with 9 bases between them. CDR3 sequence reads: CAWSVRRVYNEQFF. CDR3 coding DNA: TGTGCCTGGAGTGTAAGACGGGTCTACAATGAGCAGTTCTTC.

In this sample, this clone turned up a few times. This chain links TRBV30 with TRBJ2-7; 8 bases are a match to TRBD1. Trimming took 7 bases from V and 4 from J; bases not matched to a gene: 3. This CDR3 region has 11 residues. Germline V gene lookup returns CDR1 GTSNPN and CDR2 SVGIG (reference sequence). The CDR3 reads CAFTGGYEQYF. The CDR3, as DNA: TGTGCCTTTACAGGGGGGTACGAGCAGTACTTC.

V is TRBV7-9 and J is TRBJ2-7; D call uncertain. The CDR3 loop spans 15 amino acids. The germline V and J ends were trimmed by 2 bases and 2 bases, with 13 bases remaining between them. Germline values: CDR1 SEHNR, CDR2 FQNEAQ (reference sequence). CDR3 coding DNA: TGTGCCAGCAGCTTACTTGCAACCAGCACCTACGAGCAGTACTTC. Translated: CASSLLATSTYEQYF.

This clone was seen more than once but under ten times. This chain connects TRBV15 to TRBJ2-1; 8 bases match TRBD2. The CDR3 spans 14 residues. The V gene end was trimmed by 3 bases and the J gene end by 4 bases; junction bases not matched to a gene: 2. CDR1 and CDR2 from the germline V gene are LNHNV and YYDKDF (reference sequence). The CDR3 DNA reads as TGTGCCACCAGCAGCGGACTAGCTTACAATGAGCAGTTCTTC. Amino acids: CATSSGLAYNEQFF.

The J gene is TRBJ2-4, the V gene TRBV7-8; weak D call: TRBD2 (5 bases). The V and J ends lost 2 bases and 7 bases respectively, with 9 bases between them. The CDR3 is 13 amino acids. CDR1 and CDR2 (germline): SGHVS, FQNEAQ. The CDR3 is CASSLRGWNIQYF. CDR3 coding DNA: TGTGCCAGCAGCTTACGCGGGTGGAACATTCAGTACTTC.

This clone has only a few counts. The CDR3 spells CASGPTARGNEQFF. In DNA form, the CDR3 reads TGTGCTAGTGGCCCTACGGCTAGAGGCAATGAGCAGTTCTTC. This rearrangement joins TRBV12-5 to TRBJ2-1, with no clear D. This CDR3 region has 14 residues. The germline V gene encodes CDR1 LGHNT and CDR2 FRNRAP. V dropped 6 bases and J dropped 6 bases, with 15 bases sitting between them.

This clone was seen only a few times. The chain employs TRBV9 and TRBJ2-3; TRBD2 aligns across 9 bases. The CDR3 is 16 amino acids. From germline, CDR1 is SGDLS and CDR2 YYNGEE. The ends lost 0 bases at V and 4 bases at J; junction bases unmatched: 6. The CDR3 DNA reads as TGTGCCAGCAGCGTAGGGGTTAGCGGGAGATCAGATACGCAGTATTTT. Translation: CASSVGVSGRSDTQYF.

The chain employs TRBV30 and TRBJ2-7, with 15 positions matching TRBD2. Germline V gene sequence: CDR1 GTSNPN, CDR2 SVGIG (reference sequence). The junction had 4 bases not matched to a gene; V was cut back by 0 bases and J by 4 bases. The CDR3 extends over 16 amino acids. The CDR3 spells CAWSVRTSGRAYEQYF. The CDR3 bases are TGTGCCTGGAGTGTAAGGACTAGCGGGAGGGCTTACGAGCAGTACTTC. Supplemented by reference TRBV30 and TRBJ2-7, the full variable domain reads SQTIHQWPATLVQPVGSPLSLECTVEGTSNPNLYWYRQAAGRGLQLLFYSVGIGQISSEVPQNLSASRPQDRQFILSSKKLLLSDSGFYLCAWSVRTSGRAYEQYFGPGTRLTVT.

This chain's CDR3 is CASSPAIPGTIREQYF. The CDR3 DNA sequence: TGTGCCAGCAGCCCCGCCATCCCGGGAACCATCCGCGAGCAGTACTTC. This chain joins TRBV7-9 and TRBJ2-7; D perhaps matches TRBD2 (5 bases). V dropped 5 bases and J dropped 6 bases, with 23 bases sitting between them. CDR1 SEHNR and CDR2 FQNEAQ come from the germline V gene (reference sequence). This CDR3 contains 16 residues.